This TCR beta chain was sequenced for a study of T cells after yellow fever vaccination. The CDR3 is 13 residues long. Germline CDR1 reads SGDLS; CDR2 reads YYNGEE. The germline V and J ends were trimmed by 0 bases and 4 bases, with 7 bases remaining between them. Each CDR3 protein is one row after TCRdb ran MiXCR on the 5' RACE reads. The sample shows roughly 300,000 distinct CDR3 sequences, 7% to 10% of them seen only once. This rearrangement joins TRBV9 to TRBJ2-5; D gene unclear. This sequence originates from a man between 18 and 29 years old who received the YFV17D yellow fever vaccine. The source was PBMCs, collected 45 days after the first yellow fever vaccination. This CDR3 reads CASSVAVGETQYF. In nucleotides, the CDR3 is TGTGCCAGCAGCGTAGCTGTGGGAGAGACCCAGTACTTC.